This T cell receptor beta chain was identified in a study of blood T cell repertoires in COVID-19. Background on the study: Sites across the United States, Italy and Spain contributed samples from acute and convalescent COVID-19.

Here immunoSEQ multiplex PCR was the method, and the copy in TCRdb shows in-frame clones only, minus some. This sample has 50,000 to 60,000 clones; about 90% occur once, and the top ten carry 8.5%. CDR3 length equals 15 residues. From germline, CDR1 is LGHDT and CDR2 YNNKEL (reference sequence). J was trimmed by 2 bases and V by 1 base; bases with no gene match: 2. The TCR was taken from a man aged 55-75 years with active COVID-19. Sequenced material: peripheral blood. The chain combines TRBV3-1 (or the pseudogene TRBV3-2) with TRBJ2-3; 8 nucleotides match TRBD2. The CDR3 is CASSQALAVTDTQYF. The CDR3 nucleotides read TGTGCCAGCAGCCAAGCACTAGCGGTCACAGATACGCAGTATTTT.